Presented here are 18 T cell receptor beta chains from one specimen sequenced in a study of long-term antiretroviral therapy in people with HIV. At survey level, the immunoSEQ assay was run in its v3.0 version. The protocol was immunoSEQ multiplex PCR, while the TCRdb copy is restricted to in-frame clones and leaves out a portion. This table holds 20,000 to 30,000 clones, 85% to 95% found once. The sample was unsorted PBMCs, taken roughly 5.1 years after starting antiretroviral therapy. Receptors originate from a woman between 45 and 65 years old with HIV.

J is TRBJ2-7 and V is TRBV4-1; 9 positions agree with TRBD1. The ends lost 0 bases at V and 2 bases at J; junction bases unmatched: 2. Germline V lookup: CDR1 MGHRA, CDR2 YSYEKL. The CDR3 sequence is 15 residues long. CDR3 residues: CASSQEDRGAYEQYF. CDR3 DNA: TGCGCCAGCAGCCAAGAGGACAGGGGTGCCTACGAGCAGTACTTC.

The V call is TRBV6-1, the J call TRBJ2-7; 16 nucleotides agree with TRBD2. Germline trimming cut 1 base from V and 7 bases from J; bases unmatched to any gene: 4. The germline gives CDR1 MNHNS, CDR2 SASEGT. CDR3 length: 16 amino acids. The CDR3 coding sequence is TGTGCCAGCAGTGAAGTTTCGGGACTAGCGGGAGGGGAGCAGTACTTC. The encoded protein is CASSEVSGLAGGEQYF.

The V gene is TRBV6-5, the J gene TRBJ2-1, with TRBD1 matching over 7 bases. Germline CDR1 is MNHEY and CDR2 is SVGAGI. The CDR3 has 15 residues. J gave up 2 bases and V 6 bases, and 7 bases lay outside the gene matches. The CDR3 is CASSPRQGPYNEQFF. The CDR3 DNA sequence: TGTGCCAGCAGCCCTCGACAGGGCCCCTACAATGAGCAGTTCTTC.

V gene TRBV2 combines with J gene TRBJ1-1, with D unresolved. V was cut by 4 bases and J by 8 bases, with 8 bases left in between. CDR1 is SNHLY and CDR2 is FYNNEI in the germline V gene. The CDR3 is 11 amino acids. The CDR3 DNA follows: TGTGCCAGCAGTGGCGAAGGCGAAGCTTTCTTT. Amino acid sequence: CASSGEGEAFF.

This rearrangement joins TRBV5-6 to TRBJ2-3; D is ambiguous. V dropped 3 bases and J dropped 0 bases, with 11 bases sitting between them. The length of the CDR3 is 15 residues. The V gene's germline CDR1 is SGHDT and CDR2 YYEEEE. The CDR3 spells CASSSSGPSTDTQYF. In DNA, the CDR3 is TGTGCCAGCAGCTCTAGTGGGCCCAGCACAGATACGCAGTATTTT.

The chain links TRBV7-3 to TRBJ2-5; a weak D match, TRBD2 (5 bases). CDR1 and CDR2 (germline): SGHTA, FQGTGA. V shed 0 bases and J shed 4 bases, with 12 bases lying between them. The CDR3 has 15 amino acids. The CDR3: CASSLTPVAGETQYF. CDR3 coding DNA: TGTGCCAGCAGCTTAACGCCAGTCGCGGGAGAGACCCAGTACTTC. Looking up the rest from reference TRBV7-3 and TRBJ2-5 gives the full variable domain: GAGVSQTPSNKVTEKGKYVELRCDPISGHTALYWYRQSLGQGPEFLIYFQGTGAADDSGLPNDRFFAVRPEGSVSTLKIQRTERGDSAVYLCASSLTPVAGETQYFGPGTRLLVL.

This clone occurred once. V gene TRBV10-3 combines with J gene TRBJ2-5; D gene uncertain. CDR3 size: 12 residues. Trimming pared 8 bases from V and 7 bases from J, leaving 14 bases between. Per germline, CDR1 ENHRY and CDR2 SYGVKD. CDR3 region: CAIGPSWGTQYF. The CDR3 DNA reads as TGTGCCATCGGACCCTCCTGGGGGACCCAGTACTTC.

This sequence joins TRBV7-2 and TRBJ2-7; D is unresolved. Trimming stripped 5 bases from V and 3 bases from J, with 5 bases between. This CDR3 contains 11 residues. Germline V gene data show CDR1 as SGHTA and CDR2 as FQGNSA. DNA for the CDR3: TGTGCCAGCAGCGCCTTCTACGAGCAGTACTTC. Amino acids: CASSAFYEQYF.

The V and J genes are TRBV10-3 and TRBJ2-3; a weak D match, TRBD2 (6 bases). Trimming left V 7 bases short and J 6 bases short, with 20 bases between. The CDR3 is made up of 15 amino acids. CDR1 is ENHRY, CDR2 SYGVKD, per germline. The CDR3 DNA follows: TGTGCCATCACGGCCGGGCCTAGCGTGGGGGATACGCAGTATTTT. It encodes CAITAGPSVGDTQYF.

V is TRBV5-6 and J is TRBJ2-7; 9 bases align to TRBD2. The CDR3 extends over 16 amino acids. Germline loops: CDR1 SGHDT, CDR2 YYEEEE. Trimming took 4 bases from V and 3 from J; bases not matched to a gene: 11. Here the CDR3 reads CASSGWGTSLHYEQYF. The CDR3 DNA follows: TGTGCCAGCAGCGGGTGGGGGACTAGCCTGCACTACGAGCAGTACTTC.

This chain links TRBV7-9 with TRBJ1-3; 7 bases line up with TRBD1. CDR1 SEHNR and CDR2 FQNEAQ come from the germline V gene (reference sequence). J was trimmed by 6 bases and V by 2 bases; bases with no gene match: 4. CDR3 length equals 14 residues. The CDR3 sequence: CASSLQGGENTIYF. The CDR3 nucleotides read TGTGCCAGCAGCTTACAGGGGGGAGAAAACACCATATATTTT.

The chain joins TRBV6-1 to TRBJ2-7; the D gene is possibly TRBD2 (6 bases). Trimming took 4 bases from V and 0 from J, leaving 10 bases between them. Germline V gene data show CDR1 as MNHNS and CDR2 as SASEGT. The CDR3 length is 14 residues. The CDR3 sequence is CASSVLAYSYEQYF. The CDR3 nucleotides read TGTGCCAGCAGTGTACTAGCTTACTCCTACGAGCAGTACTTC.

The chain employs TRBV19 and TRBJ2-3, with 10 bases matching TRBD2. The CDR3 has 17 residues. V shed 1 base and J 2 bases; nucleotides not matched to a gene: 6. CDR1 and CDR2 from the germline V gene are LNHDA and SQIVND (reference sequence). This CDR3 reads CASSIAEAGGYTDTQYF. CDR3 sequence (DNA): TGTGCCAGTAGTATAGCTGAAGCGGGAGGGTACACAGATACGCAGTATTTT.

The chain recombines TRBV25-1 with TRBJ2-1; D call uncertain. The V end lost 5 bases, the J end lost 9 bases, and 11 bases lay between the germline ends. Germline V gene data show CDR1 as MGHDK and CDR2 as SYGVNS. The length of the CDR3 is 12 residues. CDR3: CASSPHWGEQFF. The CDR3, as DNA: TGTGCCAGCAGTCCCCATTGGGGTGAGCAGTTCTTC.

This sequence joins TRBV5-1 and TRBJ2-5; perhaps TRBD1 as D (6 bases). V lost 2 bases to trimming and J lost 5 bases, with 19 bases between them. The CDR3 length is 16 residues. The germline CDR1 and CDR2 sequences are SGHRS and YFSETQ. The CDR3 loop is CASSFSGATSMETQYF. The DNA of the CDR3 is TGCGCCAGCAGCTTTTCAGGGGCGACTTCCATGGAGACCCAGTACTTC.

This clone was detected only a few times. The chain employs TRBV27 and TRBJ2-7; 12 bases agree with TRBD2. This CDR3 is 15 amino acids long. V shed 5 bases, J shed 4 bases, and the junction held 6 bases outside the gene matches. Germline V CDR1 and CDR2: MNHEY, SMNVEV (reference sequence). The CDR3 protein is CASSPPGTSGYEQYF. Here the CDR3 DNA reads TGTGCCAGCAGTCCACCCGGGACTAGCGGGTACGAGCAGTACTTC.

V usage is TRBV4-2 and J usage is TRBJ2-2; D is unresolved. The CDR3 is 18 residues long. Looked up from germline, CDR1 is LGHNA and CDR2 is YNFKEQ. The germline V and J ends were trimmed by 3 bases and 0 bases, with 17 bases remaining between them. DNA for the CDR3: TGTGCCAGCAGCCACCACCTCGTGGCGTTCGCGAACACCGGGGAGCTGTTTTTT. Protein: CASSHHLVAFANTGELFF.

V and J are TRBV11-2 and TRBJ2-3; 9 nucleotides agree with TRBD2. The junction had 9 bases not matched to a gene; V was cut back by 1 base and J by 4 bases. In germline, CDR1 is SGHAT, CDR2 FQNNGV. This CDR3 comprises 17 residues. The CDR3 reads CASSLGFAGGPADTQYF. Written as DNA, the CDR3 is TGTGCCAGCAGCTTAGGGTTTGCGGGAGGGCCCGCAGATACGCAGTATTTT.